This T cell receptor beta chain was captured in a study of shared clonotypes between healthy human individuals. Findings and caveats of the study: Relative to clonotypes present in all four donors, those not shared had lower generation probabilities.

Naive CD8 isolation took CD45RO-negative cells positively selected for CCR7 and excluded terminally differentiated effector memory CD45RA+ cells. This CDR3 comprises 15 residues. V shed 1 base, J shed 4 bases, and the junction held 7 bases outside the gene matches. Germline V gives CDR1 SGHVS, CDR2 FQNEAQ. Profiling relied on immunoSEQ multiplex PCR, and the TCRdb table lists in-frame clones only, not all of them. The sample has some 2,100,000 clones; 90% to 95% are singletons. With respect to this clone: Antigen: not known.

V is TRBV7-8 and J is TRBJ2-7; 7 positions match TRBD2. Material for sequencing was naive CD8+ T cells from PBMCs. The sequence came from a man younger than 35 in good health. Some clones in this sample may be carry-over from other donors' samples. In DNA form, the CDR3 reads TGTGCCAGCAGCTTAGGTCTGAGCGGGATGTACGAGCAGTACTTC. It specifies CASSLGLSGMYEQYF.